Shown below are 7 T cell receptor beta chains from a single sample sequenced in a study of human T cells and chemical hapten exposure. MiXCR, applied by TCRdb to the RACE reads, yields one record per CDR3 protein. This repertoire shows a few hundred thousand distinct CDR3 sequences, 5.5% found once; its top ten account for around 8.8%. Time point: pre-sensitization, week 0. As for treatment: therapeutic diphenylcyclopropenone sensitization with weekly scalp DPC. Sequenced here: whole blood, sampled in connection with sensitization to the hapten diphenylcyclopropenone (DPC). The origin of the receptors is a woman under 30 with alopecia areata. Some clones in this sample may be carry-over from other donors' samples.

Ten or more counts support this clonotype. CDR3 sequence (DNA): TGTGCCAGCAGCCGGGAGTCCCCTCAGTTCTTC. Amino acids: CASSRESPQFF. The chain carries TRBV12-3 or TRBV12-4 and TRBJ2-1, with D perhaps TRBD2 (6 bases). Between the trimmed V and J ends, which lost 6 bases and 13 bases, there was a span of 13 bases. The CDR3 totals 11 residues.

This chain uses TRBV6-4 with TRBJ2-7; 7 bases are shared with TRBD2. J gave up 1 base and V 4 bases, and 7 bases lay outside the gene matches. From germline, CDR1 is MRHNA and CDR2 SNTAGT. The CDR3 totals 15 residues. The CDR3: CASSASSGHSYEQYF. The CDR3, as DNA: TGTGCCAGCAGTGCCTCTAGCGGACATTCCTACGAGCAGTACTTC.

A few counts support this clonotype. The rearrangement links TRBV27 to TRBJ1-6; maybe TRBD1 (5 bases). Germline V gives CDR1 MNHEY, CDR2 SMNVEV (reference sequence). Trimming removed 5 bases at V and 7 bases at J, with 18 bases between. The CDR3 loop spans 16 amino acids. This CDR3 reads CASSLTPGGSNSPLHF. The CDR3 coding sequence is TGTGCCAGCAGTCTAACGCCCGGGGGATCGAATTCACCCCTCCACTTT.

Here the CDR3 DNA reads TGCAGTGCTAACACTCCTCCGGGGCTAAATTCACCCCTCCACTTT. This codes for CSANTPPGLNSPLHF. The rearrangement joins TRBV20-1 to TRBJ1-6; D is possibly TRBD1 (5 bases). The V gene lost 4 bases and the J gene lost 7 bases, with 17 bases spanning the gap. This CDR3 spans 15 amino acids. Germline V lookup: CDR1 DFQATT, CDR2 SNEGSKA (reference sequence).

This clonotype showed up many times. The V and J genes are TRBV29-1 and TRBJ2-2; D is possibly TRBD2 (6 bases). This CDR3 is 14 amino acids long. CDR1 SQVTM and CDR2 ANQGSEA come from the germline V gene. The V end lost 7 bases, the J end lost 7 bases, and 19 bases lay between the germline ends. This CDR3 reads CSARTGLLGGELFF. CDR3 sequence (DNA): TGCAGCGCCCGAACGGGACTCCTGGGCGGGGAGCTGTTTTTT.

The chain carries TRBV5-1 and TRBJ2-7; D remains ambiguous. Trimming took 0 bases from V and 3 from J, leaving 7 bases between them. Germline V lookup: CDR1 SGHRS, CDR2 YFSETQ. This CDR3 comprises 13 residues. CDR3 sequence (DNA): TGCGCCAGCAGCTTGGAAGATCACTACGAGCAGTACTTC. It encodes CASSLEDHYEQYF.

This clonotype was seen a few times. This chain connects TRBV6-2 or TRBV6-3 to TRBJ1-1, with D possibly TRBD1 on 6 matching bases. Germline CDR1 is MNHEY and CDR2 is SVGEGT. Trimming took off 2 bases at V and 0 bases at J, with 13 bases between the two ends. CDR3 size: 16 residues. CDR3 DNA sequence: TGTGCCAGCAGTTACCCCAGGGGAGGAGTGAACACTGAAGCTTTCTTT. It yields the protein CASSYPRGGVNTEAFF.